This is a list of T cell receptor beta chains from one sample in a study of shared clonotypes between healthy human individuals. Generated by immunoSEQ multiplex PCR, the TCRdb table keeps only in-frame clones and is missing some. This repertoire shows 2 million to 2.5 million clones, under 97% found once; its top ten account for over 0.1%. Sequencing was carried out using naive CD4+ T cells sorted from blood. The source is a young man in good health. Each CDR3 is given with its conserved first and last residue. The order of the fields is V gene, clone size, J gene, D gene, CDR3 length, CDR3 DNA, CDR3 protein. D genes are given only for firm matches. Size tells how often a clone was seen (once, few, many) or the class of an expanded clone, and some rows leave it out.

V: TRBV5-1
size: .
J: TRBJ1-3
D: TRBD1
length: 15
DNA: TGCGCCAGCAGCCCGCAACAGGGGCGAGGAAACACCATATATTTT
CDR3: CASSPQQGRGNTIYF

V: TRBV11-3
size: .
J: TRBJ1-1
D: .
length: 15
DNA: TGTGCCAGCAGCCCTACGTACAGGGAAGGCACTGAAGCTTTCTTT
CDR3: CASSPTYREGTEAFF

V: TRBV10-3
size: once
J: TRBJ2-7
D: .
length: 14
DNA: TGTGCCATCAGAGCAAGGGGGGGCGAGGACGAGCAGTACTTC
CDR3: CAIRARGGEDEQYF

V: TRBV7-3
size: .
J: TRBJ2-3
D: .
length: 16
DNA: TGTGCCAGCAGCTTAAGAGGGAAGCCCGGCACAGATACGCAGTATTTT
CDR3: CASSLRGKPGTDTQYF

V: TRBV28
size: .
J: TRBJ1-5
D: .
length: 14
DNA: TGTGCCAGCACGCGGGGCGTCGGCAATCAGCCCCAGCATTTT
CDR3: CASTRGVGNQPQHF

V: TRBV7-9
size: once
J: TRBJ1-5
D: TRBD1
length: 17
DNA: TGTGCCAGCAGCTTAGAGGACTACAGGGGAGGGGATCAGCCCCAGCATTTT
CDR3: CASSLEDYRGGDQPQHF

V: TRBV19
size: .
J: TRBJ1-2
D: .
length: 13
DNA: TGTGCCAGTAGCACGATTTTTTATGGTGGCTACACCTTC
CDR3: CASSTIFYGGYTF

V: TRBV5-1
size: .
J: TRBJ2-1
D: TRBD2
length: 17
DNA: TGCGCCAGCAGCAGCTTCGGGCGGGGGAGCTCCTACAATGAGCAGTTCTTC
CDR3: CASSSFGRGSSYNEQFF

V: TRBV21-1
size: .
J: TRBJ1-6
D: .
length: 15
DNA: TGTGCCAGCAACACCTACAGCTCCTATAATTCACCCCTCCACTTT
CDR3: CASNTYSSYNSPLHF

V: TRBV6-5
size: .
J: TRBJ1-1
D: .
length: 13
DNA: TGTGCCAGCAGACTAACAGGGAACACTGAAGCTTTCTTT
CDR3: CASRLTGNTEAFF

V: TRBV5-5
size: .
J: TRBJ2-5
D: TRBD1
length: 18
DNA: TGTGCCAGCAGCTTGGTGACAGGGAGTCATAGGGGCCAAGAGACCCAGTACTTC
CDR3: CASSLVTGSHRGQETQYF

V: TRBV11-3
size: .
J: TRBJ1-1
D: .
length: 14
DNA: TGTGCCAGCAGCTTGGGGGGACTGAACACTGAAGCTTTCTTT
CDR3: CASSLGGLNTEAFF

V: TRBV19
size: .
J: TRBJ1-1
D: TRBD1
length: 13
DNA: TGTGCCAGTAGGGGACAGCTGAACACTGAAGCTTTCTTT
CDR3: CASRGQLNTEAFF

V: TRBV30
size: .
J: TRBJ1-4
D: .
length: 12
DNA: TGTGCCTGGAGTGTAATGGGGGGAAAACTGTTTTTT
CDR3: CAWSVMGGKLFF

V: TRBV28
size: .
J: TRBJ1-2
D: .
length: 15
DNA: TGTGCCAGCAGGGGGCGGGCGGGAAACAACTATGGCTACACCTTC
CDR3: CASRGRAGNNYGYTF

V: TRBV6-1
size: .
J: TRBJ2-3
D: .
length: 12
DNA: TGTGCCAGCAGTCTTAGCGAATATACGCAGTATTTT
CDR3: CASSLSEYTQYF

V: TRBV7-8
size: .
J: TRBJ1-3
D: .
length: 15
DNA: TGTGCCAGCAGCTTAAGTAAGGGCTGGGGAAACACCATATATTTT
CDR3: CASSLSKGWGNTIYF

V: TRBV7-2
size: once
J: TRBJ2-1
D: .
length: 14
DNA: TGTGCCAGCAGTCAGACGGTGCTAGTCAATGAGCAGTTCTTC
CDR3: CASSQTVLVNEQFF

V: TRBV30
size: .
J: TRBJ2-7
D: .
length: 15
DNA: TGTGCCTGGAGCAGAAAGGCTAGTGTTTTATACGAGCAGTACTTC
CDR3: CAWSRKASVLYEQYF

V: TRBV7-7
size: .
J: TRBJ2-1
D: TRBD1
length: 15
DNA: TGTGCTAGCAGCTTTGACAGGGTAGCCTACAATGAGCAGTTCTTC
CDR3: CASSFDRVAYNEQFF

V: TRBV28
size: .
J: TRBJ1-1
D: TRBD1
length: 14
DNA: TGTGCCAGCAGATCCAGGGGGCCCAGCACTGAAGCTTTCTTT
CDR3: CASRSRGPSTEAFF

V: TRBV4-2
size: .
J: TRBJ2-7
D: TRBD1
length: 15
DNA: TGTGCCAGCAGCCAAGGTGCAGGGGGTACCTACGAGCAGTACTTC
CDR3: CASSQGAGGTYEQYF

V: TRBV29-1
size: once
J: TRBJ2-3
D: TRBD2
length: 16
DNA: TGCAGCGCTTCGCAGGGACTAGCGAGACTCACAGATACGCAGTATTTT
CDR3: CSASQGLARLTDTQYF

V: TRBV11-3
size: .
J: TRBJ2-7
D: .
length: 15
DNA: TGTGCCAGCAGCTTAAGGGGGGAGAGAGACTACGAGCAGTACTTC
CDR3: CASSLRGERDYEQYF

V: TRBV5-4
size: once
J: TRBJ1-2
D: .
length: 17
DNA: TGTGCCAGCAGCTTGGGAGATTTCAGGGGTCCCTACTATGGCTACACCTTC
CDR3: CASSLGDFRGPYYGYTF

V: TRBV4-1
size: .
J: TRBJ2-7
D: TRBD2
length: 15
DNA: TGCGCCAGCAGCCAAGGACTAGCGGGGCGTTACGAGCAGTACTTC
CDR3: CASSQGLAGRYEQYF

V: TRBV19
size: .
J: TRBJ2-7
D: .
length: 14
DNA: TGTGCCAGTAGTCTCCAGCATGCCCTCTACGAGCAGTACTTC
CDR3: CASSLQHALYEQYF

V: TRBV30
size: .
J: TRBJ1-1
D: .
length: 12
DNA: TGTGCCCGGAGCGCAGGGCTCGCTGAAGCTTTCTTT
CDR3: CARSAGLAEAFF

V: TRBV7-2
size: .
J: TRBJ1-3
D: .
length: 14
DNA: TGTGCCAGCAGCCCCCGGACCCAAGCGGACACCATATATTTT
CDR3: CASSPRTQADTIYF

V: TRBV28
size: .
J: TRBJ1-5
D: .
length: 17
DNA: TGTGCCAGCAGTCCGCTTATCCCAGCAGGGTACAATCAGCCCCAGCATTTT
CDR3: CASSPLIPAGYNQPQHF

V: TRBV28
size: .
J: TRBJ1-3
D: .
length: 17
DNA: TGTGCCAGCAGTTCGGCTGGGTTAGGGAGCTCTGGAAACACCATATATTTT
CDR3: CASSSAGLGSSGNTIYF

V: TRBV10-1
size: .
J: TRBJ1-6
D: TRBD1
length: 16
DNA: TGCGCCAGCAGTGAGGTCCGGGACAGGGGTAATTCACCCCTCCACTTT
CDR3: CASSEVRDRGNSPLHF

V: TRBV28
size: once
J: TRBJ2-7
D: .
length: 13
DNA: TGTGCCAGCAGTGACGTAAGGCTGTACGAGCAGTACTTC
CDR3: CASSDVRLYEQYF

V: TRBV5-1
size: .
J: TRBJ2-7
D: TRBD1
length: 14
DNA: TGCGCCAGCAGCCCAGGACAGGGTCGGTACGAGCAGTACTTC
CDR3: CASSPGQGRYEQYF

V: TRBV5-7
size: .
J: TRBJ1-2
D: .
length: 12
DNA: TGTGCCAGCAGCTTGGACCCATCCGGCTACACCTTC
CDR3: CASSLDPSGYTF

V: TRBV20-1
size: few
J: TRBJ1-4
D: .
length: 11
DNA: TGCAGTGCTAGTGGCAATGAAAAACTGTTTTTT
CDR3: CSASGNEKLFF

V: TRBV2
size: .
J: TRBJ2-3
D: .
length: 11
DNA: TGTGCCAGCACGCCGTTCCGAACGCAGTATTTT
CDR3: CASTPFRTQYF

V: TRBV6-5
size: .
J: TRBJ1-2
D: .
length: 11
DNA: TGTGCCAGCAGGGATTTGATTGGCTACACCTTC
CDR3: CASRDLIGYTF

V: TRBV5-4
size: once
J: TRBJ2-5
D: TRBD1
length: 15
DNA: TGTGCCAGCAGCCAAACTTACAGGGGGCCGGAGACCCAGTACTTC
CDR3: CASSQTYRGPETQYF

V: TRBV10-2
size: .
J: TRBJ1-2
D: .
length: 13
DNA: TGCGCCAGCAGTGAACAACGGGGCGATGGCTACACCTTC
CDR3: CASSEQRGDGYTF

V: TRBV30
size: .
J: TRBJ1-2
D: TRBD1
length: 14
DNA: TGTGCCTGGAGCGGACAGGGCGTAAGCTATGGCTACACCTTC
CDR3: CAWSGQGVSYGYTF

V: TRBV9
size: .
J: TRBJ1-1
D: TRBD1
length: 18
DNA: TGTGCCAGCAGTAGTTCCACCGGGACAGGCCTAGGGAACACTGAAGCTTTCTTT
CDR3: CASSSSTGTGLGNTEAFF

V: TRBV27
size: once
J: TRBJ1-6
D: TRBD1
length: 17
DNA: TGTGCCAGCAGTTTAGCTTCCGGGACAGGGGGAAATTCACCCCTCCACTTT
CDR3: CASSLASGTGGNSPLHF

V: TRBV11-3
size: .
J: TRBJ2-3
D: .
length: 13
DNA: TGTGCCAGCAGCTTATATAGGGCAGATACGCAGTATTTT
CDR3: CASSLYRADTQYF

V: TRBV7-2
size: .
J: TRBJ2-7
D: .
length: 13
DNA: TGTGCCAGCAGCACGCTAAGCTCCTACGAGCAGTACTTC
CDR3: CASSTLSSYEQYF

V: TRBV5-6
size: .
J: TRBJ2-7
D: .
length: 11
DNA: TGTGCCAGCAGCTATGTAAACGAGCAGTACTTC
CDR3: CASSYVNEQYF